The sequence of this T cell receptor (beta chain) was determined in a study of T cell responses to AZD1222 COVID-19 vaccine. Study context: Both about-4-week and about-12-week second-dose recipients were combined. Overall study findings and caveats: The number of AZD1222 recipients seropositive at baseline was only six. Nearly half of spike-specific TCRs reportedly target unmutated variant regions.

Regarding this clone: Its antigen remains unidentified.

Profiling relied on immunoSEQ multiplex PCR, and the TCRdb table lists in-frame clones only, not all of them. The table lists 120,000 or so clones, over 75% of them singletons, with 5% to 6% in the top ten. CDR1 is SGHDN and CDR2 is FVKESK in the germline V gene. Trimming cost V 4 bases and J 0 bases, with 22 bases left between them. CDR3 length: 20 amino acids. This receptor was taken from an adult in good health. The sample was peripheral blood, taken on day 0 of AZD1222 vaccination. The chain has TRBV14 and TRBJ2-6, with a possible D match to TRBD1 (6 bases). CDR3 bases: TGTGCCAGCAGCCTAAGAGGGGGTCCCCACCCCAGCTCTGGGGCCAACGTCCTGACTTTC. Protein sequence: CASSLRGGPHPSSGANVLTF.